The present TCR beta chain was sequenced within a study of monozygotic twins with inflammatory bowel disease (dated by TCRdb to between 2018 and 2020). About the full investigation: The complete study included roughly 30 monozygotic twin pairs: 19 IBD-discordant Danish pairs and nine German pairs, of which four were IBD-concordant and five were IBD-discordant. Each individual had, on average, about 151 000 unique TCRalpha sequences and 181 000 unique TCRbeta sequences available for analysis. Within discordant pairs, disease-associated traits were sought mainly by comparing IBD patients with their genetically identical healthy co-twins. Broad study findings and their caveats: Measured by the inverse Simpson index, TCRbeta repertoire diversity was lower in IBD patients than in their healthy co-twins. Distinction between different T cell subtypes could not be achieved in the analysis. Repertoire similarity did not differ between concordant and discordant twins, which could be due to limited statistical power. Compared with healthy twins, IBD patients shared fewer clonotypes with other individuals, and the difference was most pronounced in patients with signs of disease activity. The results gave no support for a single strong signal or clonotype linked to IBD. Differing immunosuppressive treatments among patients may have added background noise and inter-individual variability to the repertoires.

CDR1 and CDR2 are drawn from the germline V gene (reference sequence): LNHNV, YYDKDF. Counted from cysteine to phenylalanine, this CDR3 has 14 amino acids. Nucleotide data are not available. From each donor, a roughly 2.5 ml peripheral blood sample was collected into PAXgene tubes and kept at -80 degrees C. Total RNA was isolated from whole blood with the PAXgene blood miRNA kit on an automated QIAcube, without T cell sorting. Deep TCRalpha and TCRbeta repertoire profiling with unique molecular barcoding was performed on peripheral blood of monozygotic twin pairs concordant or discordant for inflammatory bowel disease. For every twin pair, smoking habits were documented, and each individual was categorised as a current, former or never smoker. On this clonotype itself: The target of this receptor is not known.

Preparation of the library involved 5' RACE. Preparation of each TCR library used around 3.5 ug of total RNA. For each sample, cDNA was synthesized in eight separate reactions using SMARTScribe reverse transcriptase. Unique molecular identifiers containing a 6-nucleotide sample barcode were introduced through template switching during cDNA synthesis. Amplification of TCRalpha and TCRbeta cDNA involved two nested PCRs of 16 and 9 cycles, and each PCR was followed by bead purification. Before amplification, the cDNA was treated with uracil DNA-glycosylase and purified using the QIAquick PCR purification kit. The second PCR was the step at which Illumina TruSeq-compatible adapters and sample-specific barcodes were added. TapeStation and Qubit were used to check library quality and concentration, and roughly 5.5 ng of each library was pooled. Pooled libraries were sequenced on an Illumina HiSeq2500 single-index Rapid Run with 2 x 100 bp reads and custom sequencing primers. In the paper's pipeline: PCR and sequencing errors were corrected by UMI-based consensus assembly using MiGEC version 1.2.6. MiXCR version 2.1.1 was used to carry out V(D)J alignment, clonotype assembly and CDR3 extraction. Gene usage, clonotype sharing and MAIT/NKT TCR abundance were normalised by analysing the top 1000, 10 000 and 20 000 clonotypes per sample. After downsampling to 27 000 UMIs, diversity was calculated as the inverse Simpson index using the vegan R package. Paired Mann-Whitney U tests were applied to discordant twin pairs, and Benjamini-Hochberg correction was used for multiple testing. After reprocessing by TCRdb, each CDR3 protein sequence is one entry, and no DNA is given. TCRdb's processing, not the authors', yielded these V and J calls. This sample's table carries approximately 160,000 distinct CDR3 sequences. The ten largest clones capture 7.4% of the sample.

The chain is assembled from TRBV15 and TRBJ2-1; TCRdb's assignment of TRBD2 cannot be checked, as there is no DNA. The receptor comes from a human donor with ulcerative colitis or Crohn's disease, or a healthy co-twin of an affected twin (not recorded which). Sequenced sample: blood. The CDR3 reads CATSRRGRDNEQFF.